Following are 24 T cell receptor beta chains from one sample sequenced in a study of blood T cell repertoires in COVID-19. Data came from immunoSEQ multiplex PCR; TCRdb stores just in-frame clones and leaves some out. The data contain roughly 220,000 clones, 84% of them singletons. Sequencing was done on a sample of peripheral blood. The receptors stem from a woman aged 40-49 years who had recovered from COVID-19.

This clone showed up just a few times. The chain has TRBV19 and TRBJ2-1; the match to TRBD2 covers 7 bases. CDR3 length: 13 amino acids. From germline, CDR1 is LNHDA and CDR2 SQIVND (reference sequence). J was trimmed by 1 base and V by 8 bases; bases with no gene match: 2. Here the CDR3 reads CASRAGSYNEQFF. CDR3 DNA sequence: TGTGCCAGTCGAGCGGGGTCCTACAATGAGCAGTTCTTC.

CDR3 DNA sequence: TGTGCCAGCTCAGCACACAGGGGGCTGGGGTACATTCAGTACTTC. Translation gives CASSAHRGLGYIQYF. The rearrangement uses TRBV18 and TRBJ2-4, with 9 bases that match TRBD1. The germline V gene has CDR1 KGHSH and CDR2 LQKENI. J gave up 8 bases and V 5 bases, and 10 bases lay outside the gene matches. The CDR3 runs to 15 residues.

The rearrangement uses TRBV5-4 and TRBJ1-1; 7 positions match TRBD1. V shed 2 bases and J 4 bases; nucleotides not matched to a gene: 8. The CDR3 loop spans 15 amino acids. Germline V CDR1 and CDR2: SGHNT, YYREEE (reference sequence). CDR3 sequence (DNA): TGTGCCAGCAGCTTTAAAGGGGGCGAGTTCACTGAAGCTTTCTTT. It translates to CASSFKGGEFTEAFF.

This clone occurred a few times. The rearrangement joins TRBV7-8 to TRBJ2-1; 10 bases align to TRBD2. CDR1 is SGHVS, CDR2 FQNEAQ, per germline. This CDR3 has 14 residues. Germline trimming cut 1 base from V and 6 bases from J; bases unmatched to any gene: 0. The CDR3 protein is CASSLGTSGNEQFF. CDR3 coding DNA: TGTGCCAGCAGCTTAGGGACTAGCGGCAATGAGCAGTTCTTC.

V gene TRBV30 combines with J gene TRBJ1-4; D remains unclear. The CDR3 is 13 residues long. Germline V CDR1 and CDR2: GTSNPN, SVGIG (reference sequence). V was pared by 1 base and J by 7 bases, with 10 bases between. The CDR3 loop is CAWSAGLSEKLFF. For the CDR3, the DNA is TGTGCCTGGAGTGCCGGGTTGAGTGAAAAACTGTTTTTT.

J is TRBJ2-3 and V is TRBV7-9, with 11 bases that match TRBD2. In germline, CDR1 is SEHNR, CDR2 FQNEAQ (reference sequence). The CDR3 loop spans 16 amino acids. The V and J ends lost 6 bases and 7 bases, in that order; junction bases with no gene match: 12. The CDR3 loop is CASRSLSSGGLYTQYF. DNA of the CDR3: TGTGCCAGCAGAAGCCTTTCTAGCGGGGGGTTGTATACGCAGTATTTT. Supplemented by reference TRBV7-9 and TRBJ2-3, the full variable domain reads DTGVSQNPRHKITKRGQNVTFRCDPISEHNRLYWYRQTLGQGPEFLTYFQNEAQLEKSRLLSDRFSAERPKGSFSTLEIQRTEQGDSAMYLCASRSLSSGGLYTQYFGPGTRLTVL.

This clone has only one observation. The chain joins TRBV28 to TRBJ2-3; 10 positions match TRBD1. The CDR3 consists of 16 residues. The junction had 6 bases not matched to a gene; V was cut back by 5 bases and J by 1 base. Germline CDR1 is MDHEN and CDR2 is SYDVKM. CDR3 coding DNA: TGTGCCAGCAGTCTCACCGGGACAGGGGGCACAGATACGCAGTATTTT. Its translation is CASSLTGTGGTDTQYF.

This chain links TRBV7-2 with TRBJ1-4, with 10 bases aligning to TRBD1. The V gene end was trimmed by 1 base and the J gene end by 8 bases; junction bases not matched to a gene: 4. The CDR3 sequence is 15 residues long. Germline loops: CDR1 SGHTA, CDR2 FQGNSA. The CDR3 is CASSLVGQGDEKLFF. For the CDR3, the DNA is TGTGCCAGCAGCTTAGTCGGACAGGGGGACGAAAAACTGTTTTTT.

The chain is built from TRBV13 and TRBJ2-7, with 10 bases aligning to TRBD1. The CDR3 runs 15 residues. Per the germline V gene, CDR1 is PRHDT and CDR2 is FYEKMQ (reference sequence). After removal of 6 bases from V and 3 bases from J, the junction contained 8 bases not matched to a gene. CDR3 residues: CASSWTGGIDYEQYF. CDR3 coding DNA: TGTGCCAGCAGTTGGACAGGGGGTATTGACTACGAGCAGTACTTC. The variable domain in full, with the rest retrieved from reference TRBV13 and TRBJ2-7, is AAGVIQSPRHLIKEKRETATLKCYPIPRHDTVYWYQQGPGQDPQFLISFYEKMQSDKGSIPDRFSAQQFSDYHSELNMSSLELGDSALYFCASSWTGGIDYEQYFGPGTRLTVT.

The chain uses TRBV5-1 and TRBJ2-3, with 8 nucleotides matching TRBD2. The V and J ends lost 4 bases and 4 bases, in that order; junction bases with no gene match: 8. From germline, CDR1 is SGHRS and CDR2 YFSETQ. The length of the CDR3 is 15 residues. The CDR3 is CASSPGLVVSDTQYF. CDR3 bases: TGCGCCAGCAGCCCGGGACTAGTAGTTTCAGATACGCAGTATTTT.

The chain is built from TRBV11-2 and TRBJ1-2, with 7 bases that match TRBD1. Germline V gives CDR1 SGHAT, CDR2 FQNNGV. Losses at the gene ends were 3 bases for V and 3 bases for J; bases not matched to a gene: 1. The CDR3 has 13 residues. DNA for the CDR3: TGTGCCAGCAGCTTCGACAGGGACTATGGCTACACCTTC. Amino acid sequence: CASSFDRDYGYTF.

This clone appeared once. The V call is TRBV5-8, the J call TRBJ2-7; 10 bases match TRBD1. After removal of 4 bases from V and 4 bases from J, the junction contained 5 bases not matched to a gene. The germline V gene encodes CDR1 SGHTS and CDR2 YDEGEE. This CDR3 spans 14 amino acids. Here the CDR3 reads CASSRDRGGYEQYF. CDR3 bases: TGTGCCAGCAGCCGGGACAGGGGAGGTTACGAGCAGTACTTC.

The chain is built from TRBV5-1 and TRBJ1-1, with TRBD1 matching over 8 bases. The CDR3 extends over 16 amino acids. The V gene end was trimmed by 2 bases and the J gene end by 5 bases; junction bases not matched to a gene: 11. CDR1 is SGHRS and CDR2 is YFSETQ in the germline V gene. Here the CDR3 DNA reads TGCGCCAGCAGCTTTCTCGGACAGGGAGGAGTTACTGAAGCTTTCTTT. It encodes CASSFLGQGGVTEAFF.

The chain has TRBV9 and TRBJ1-2, with TRBD1 matching over 10 bases. This CDR3 has 15 residues. Germline V gene data show CDR1 as SGDLS and CDR2 as YYNGEE. V was clipped by 3 bases and J by 7 bases; unmatched bases: 9. CDR3 region: CASSERGTGEGGYTF. In nucleotides, the CDR3 is TGTGCCAGCAGCGAGAGGGGGACAGGGGAGGGTGGCTACACCTTC.

This clone was recorded once. The gene calls are TRBV28 and TRBJ1-2, with TRBD1 matching over 7 bases. Germline loops: CDR1 MDHEN, CDR2 SYDVKM. The ends lost 8 bases at V and 11 bases at J; junction bases unmatched: 14. The CDR3 consists of 13 residues. Written as DNA, the CDR3 is TGTGCCAGCTCGGAGACAGGGACTTTGCGTTACACCTTC. Translating it yields CASSETGTLRYTF.

V usage is TRBV6-5 and J usage is TRBJ1-1; TRBD1 agrees at 7 bases. CDR3 length equals 14 residues. V shed 5 bases, J shed 7 bases, and the junction held 10 bases outside the gene matches. Germline V gene sequence: CDR1 MNHEY, CDR2 SVGAGI. The CDR3 spells CASSRGGTDFEAFF. DNA for the CDR3: TGTGCCAGCAGTAGGGGTGGGACAGACTTTGAAGCTTTCTTT.

This sequence joins TRBV4-1 and TRBJ2-5; D possibly corresponds to TRBD2 (7 bases). V dropped 5 bases and J dropped 0 bases, with 10 bases sitting between them. This CDR3 spans 14 amino acids. Germline loops: CDR1 MGHRA, CDR2 YSYEKL. As DNA, the CDR3 is TGCGCCAGCAGCAGGGGGGGGAACCAAGAGACCCAGTACTTC. It specifies CASSRGGNQETQYF.

V gene TRBV7-2 combines with J gene TRBJ1-4; a possible D gene is TRBD1 (5 bases). The CDR3 sequence is 14 residues long. Germline assignment: CDR1 SGHTA and CDR2 FQGNSA. V was cut by 3 bases and J by 9 bases, with 14 bases left in between. This chain's CDR3 is CASSFTRDSQKLFF. CDR3 bases: TGTGCCAGCAGCTTTACGCGGGACTCACAAAAACTGTTTTTT.

In nucleotides, the CDR3 is TGTGCCAGCAGCGCCAGGACAGGTGGGCACAATGAGCAGTTCTTC. Translated, it gives CASSARTGGHNEQFF. The chain employs TRBV9 and TRBJ2-1; 7 nucleotides agree with TRBD1. The CDR3 length is 15 residues. Germline-derived CDR1 and CDR2 are SGDLS and YYNGEE. V was clipped by 3 bases and J by 5 bases; unmatched bases: 8.

Worth noting for this clone: The sample contains more than one DNA sequence encoding this CDR3. V and J are TRBV5-1 and TRBJ1-1; D ambiguous. V lost 0 bases and J lost 1, with 7 bases in between. CDR1 is SGHRS, CDR2 YFSETQ, per germline. The CDR3 is 14 residues long. CDR3 sequence: CASSLGAQNTEAFF. In DNA form, the CDR3 reads TGCGCCAGCAGCTTGGGAGCCCAGAACACTGAAGCTTTCTTT.

The gene calls are TRBV19 and TRBJ2-1, with TRBD2 identical over 9 bases. J gave up 8 bases and V 1 base, and 9 bases lay outside the gene matches. Germline CDR1 is LNHDA and CDR2 is SQIVND (reference sequence). The CDR3 consists of 16 residues. The CDR3 nucleotides are TGTGCCAGTAGTATAGGTGCTGGCGGGGGGGCCCATGAGCAGTTCTTC. Its translation is CASSIGAGGGAHEQFF.

This clone was seen ten or more times. The V and J genes are TRBV5-6 and TRBJ1-2; the D gene is possibly TRBD1 (5 bases). Trimming pared 3 bases from V and 5 bases from J, leaving 17 bases between. The length of the CDR3 is 15 residues. Looked up from germline, CDR1 is SGHDT and CDR2 is YYEEEE. The chain's CDR3 is CASSYGQFLSYGYTF. The CDR3 DNA reads as TGTGCCAGCAGCTACGGACAATTTCTCTCTTATGGCTACACCTTC.

This clone has just one count. The chain combines TRBV27 with TRBJ2-5; 11 nucleotides agree with TRBD2. CDR1 is MNHEY, CDR2 SMNVEV, per germline (reference sequence). The CDR3 runs 16 residues. V lost 5 bases to trimming and J lost 1 base; unmatched junction nucleotides: 6. As DNA, the CDR3 is TGTGCCAGCAGTCCCCAACTAGCGGGGGCCCAAGAGACCCAGTACTTC. Translation: CASSPQLAGAQETQYF.

This chain connects TRBV18 to TRBJ1-5; no firm D call. CDR1 is KGHSH, CDR2 LQKENI, per germline. The V end lost 6 bases, the J end lost 0 bases, and 12 bases lay between the germline ends. This CDR3 spans 15 amino acids. The CDR3 is CASSLGAGSNQPQHF. As DNA, the CDR3 is TGTGCCAGCTCGCTCGGTGCGGGTAGCAATCAGCCCCAGCATTTT.